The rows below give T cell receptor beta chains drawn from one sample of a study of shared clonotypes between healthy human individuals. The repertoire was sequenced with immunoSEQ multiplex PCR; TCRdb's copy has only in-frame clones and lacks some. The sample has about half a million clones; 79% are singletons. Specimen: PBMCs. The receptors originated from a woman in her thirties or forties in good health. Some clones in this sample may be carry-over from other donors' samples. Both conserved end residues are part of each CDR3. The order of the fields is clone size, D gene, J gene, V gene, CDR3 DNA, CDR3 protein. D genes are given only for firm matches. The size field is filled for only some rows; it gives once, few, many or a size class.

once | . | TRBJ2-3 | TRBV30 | TGTGCCTTGACGAGCACAGATACGCAGTATTTT | CALTSTDTQYF
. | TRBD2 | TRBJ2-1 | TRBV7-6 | TGTGCCAGCAGCCGCGGGCCTAGCGGGAGTTTTGAGCAGTTCTTC | CASSRGPSGSFEQFF
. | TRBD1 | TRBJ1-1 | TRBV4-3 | TGCGCCAGCAGCCAAGCCCCGGACAGGGACACTGAAGCTTTCTTT | CASSQAPDRDTEAFF
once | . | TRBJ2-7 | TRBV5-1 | TGCGCCAGCAGCTTGGCACAGGGAGCCTACGAGCAGTACTTC | CASSLAQGAYEQYF
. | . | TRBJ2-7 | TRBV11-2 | TGTGCCAGCAGCTTATCAAGGTCCTACGAGCAGTACTTC | CASSLSRSYEQYF
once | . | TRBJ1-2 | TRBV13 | TGTGCCAGCACCCAGGGAGGAGGGAGCTATGGCTACACCTTC | CASTQGGGSYGYTF
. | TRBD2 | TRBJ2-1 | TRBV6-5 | TGTGCCAGCAGTCTAGCGGGTGCGTACAATGAGCAGTTCTTC | CASSLAGAYNEQFF
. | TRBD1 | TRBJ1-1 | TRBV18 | TGTGCCAGCTCACCGGACAGGGACACTGAAGCTTTCTTT | CASSPDRDTEAFF
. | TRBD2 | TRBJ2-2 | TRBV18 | TGTGCCAGCTCACCATCCCAGGGAGGGACCGGGGAGCTGTTTTTT | CASSPSQGGTGELFF
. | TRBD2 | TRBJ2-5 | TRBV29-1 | TGCAGCGTTGGACTAGCGGGAGGAAGAGAGACCCAGTACTTC | CSVGLAGGRETQYF
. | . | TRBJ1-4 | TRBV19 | TGTGCCAGTAGTAGGCCCCGGGGCCATAATGAAAAACTGTTTTTT | CASSRPRGHNEKLFF
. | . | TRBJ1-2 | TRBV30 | TGTGCCTGGGGCGCTGGGGGCGCCTATGGCTACACCTTC | CAWGAGGAYGYTF
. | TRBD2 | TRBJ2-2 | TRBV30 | TGTGCCTGGAGTGCCACTAGCGTCACCGGGGAGCTGTTTTTT | CAWSATSVTGELFF
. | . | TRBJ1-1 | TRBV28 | TGTGCCACCCTCCTCCCGAACACTGAAGCTTTCTTT | CATLLPNTEAFF
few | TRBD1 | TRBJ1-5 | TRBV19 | TGTGCCAGTAGTATAAGCGGACAGGCTTATCAGCCCCAGCATTTT | CASSISGQAYQPQHF
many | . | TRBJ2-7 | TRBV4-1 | TGCGCCAGCAGCCGGGACCGACAGGTACCCTCCTACGAGCAGTACTTC | CASSRDRQVPSYEQYF
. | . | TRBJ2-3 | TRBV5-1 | TGCGCCAGCAGCAAATCTACCCAAAGCACAGATACGCAGTATTTT | CASSKSTQSTDTQYF
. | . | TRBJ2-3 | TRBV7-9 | TGTGCCAGCAGCCCCCGGTCCTCGTTGGACGGCACAGATACGCAGTATTTT | CASSPRSSLDGTDTQYF
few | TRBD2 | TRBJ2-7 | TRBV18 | TGTGCCAGCTCCCCTACTAGCGGGGAGACCTACGAGCAGTACTTC | CASSPTSGETYEQYF
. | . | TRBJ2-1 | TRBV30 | TGTGCCTGGACATCTTACAATGAGCAGTTCTTC | CAWTSYNEQFF
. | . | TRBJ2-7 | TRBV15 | TGTGCCACCAGCACTACATCGACAGATAGCTCCTACGAGCAGTACTTC | CATSTTSTDSSYEQYF
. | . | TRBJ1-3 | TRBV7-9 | TGTGCCAGCAGCCAAGATCGAGGGACACCATATTTT | CASSQDRGTPYF
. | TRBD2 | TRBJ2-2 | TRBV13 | TGTGCCAGCAGCCTGGCAGCGGGAGGGCCCGGTACCGGGGAGCTGTTTTTT | CASSLAAGGPGTGELFF
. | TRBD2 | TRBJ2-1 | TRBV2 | TGTGCCAGCAGGCGAGCGGGAGGGCCTAGACCGGGGAATGAGCAGTTCTTC | CASRRAGGPRPGNEQFF
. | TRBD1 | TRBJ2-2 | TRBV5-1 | TGCGCCAGCAAGAACCCTTTCGGGACAGACTCGAACACCGGGGAGCTGTTTTTT | CASKNPFGTDSNTGELFF
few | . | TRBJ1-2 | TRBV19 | TGTGCCAGTAGTGCGGCAGACTATGGCTACACCTTC | CASSAADYGYTF
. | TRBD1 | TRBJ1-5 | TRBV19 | TGTGCCAGGCCTGGGACAGGGGGGAATCAGCCCCAGCATTTT | CARPGTGGNQPQHF
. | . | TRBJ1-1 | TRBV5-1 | TGCGCCAGCAGCCTGGGCGTGGATGCTTTCTTT | CASSLGVDAFF
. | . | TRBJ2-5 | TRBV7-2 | TGTGCCAGCAGCTTAGTGGGTCGGGAGACCCAGTACTTC | CASSLVGRETQYF
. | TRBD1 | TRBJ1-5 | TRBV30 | TGTGCCTGGAGTGTTAAAGGGGGCAGACAGCCCCAGCATTTT | CAWSVKGGRQPQHF
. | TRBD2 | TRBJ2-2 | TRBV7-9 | TGTGCCAGCAGCTTCTCCGGACTAGCGGCCACCGGGGAGCTGTTTTTT | CASSFSGLAATGELFF
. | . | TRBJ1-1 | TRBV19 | TGTGCCAGTAGCGGCGATTCACGAGGGGGCACTGAAGCTTTCTTT | CASSGDSRGGTEAFF
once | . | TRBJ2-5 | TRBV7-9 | TGTGCCAGCAGCTGGCCCCACGAGGGAAAGCAAGAGACCCAGTACTTC | CASSWPHEGKQETQYF
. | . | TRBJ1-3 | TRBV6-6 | TGTGCCAGCAGGTCTCCGGGACAACTCTCTGGAAACACCATATATTTT | CASRSPGQLSGNTIYF
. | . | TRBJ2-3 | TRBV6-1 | TGTGCCAGCAGTGACGGGCAGGAAACAGATACGCAGTATTTT | CASSDGQETDTQYF
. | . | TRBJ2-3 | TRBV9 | TGTGCCAGCAGCGTATCCCCGGGGAACACAGATACGCAGTATTTT | CASSVSPGNTDTQYF
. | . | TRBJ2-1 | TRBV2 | TGTGCCAGCAGGAAGGCGGTCGGGAGTTCTTACAATGAGCAGTTCTTC | CASRKAVGSSYNEQFF
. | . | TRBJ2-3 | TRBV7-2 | TGTGCCAGCAGGGCTGGGCGGTCTAGCACAGATACGCAGTATTTT | CASRAGRSSTDTQYF
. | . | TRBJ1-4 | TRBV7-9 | TGTGCCAGCAGATCAATAGGGGCAACTAATGAAAAACTGTTTTTT | CASRSIGATNEKLFF
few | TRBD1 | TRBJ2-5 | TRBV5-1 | TGCGCCAGCAGCCAGACAGGGGAGGAGACCCAGTACTTC | CASSQTGEETQYF
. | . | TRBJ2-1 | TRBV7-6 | TGTGCCAGCAGCTCAGGACAAAACAATGAGCAGTTCTTC | CASSSGQNNEQFF
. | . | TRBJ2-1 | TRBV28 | TGTGCCAGCAGTTTCACGGACTTTGCGTACAATGAGCAGTTCTTC | CASSFTDFAYNEQFF
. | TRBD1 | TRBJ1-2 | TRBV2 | TGTGCCAGGCAGGGGGCGCGACACTATGGCTACACCTTC | CARQGARHYGYTF
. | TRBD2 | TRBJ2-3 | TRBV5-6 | TGTGCCAGCAGCTTGTTTGGAGCGGGAGGGGCAGATACGCAGTATTTT | CASSLFGAGGADTQYF
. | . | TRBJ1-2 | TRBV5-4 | TGTGCCAGCAGCCCGGACAGAAATGGCTACACCTTC | CASSPDRNGYTF
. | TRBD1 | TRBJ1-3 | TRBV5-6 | TGTGCCAGCAGCTTGGTTGGACAGGTTAACACCATATATTTT | CASSLVGQVNTIYF
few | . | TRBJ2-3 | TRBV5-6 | TGTGCCAGCAGCCCGTGGGGGCGGGAGCGCACAGATACGCAGTATTTT | CASSPWGRERTDTQYF
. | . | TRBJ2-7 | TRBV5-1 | TGCGCCAGCAGCTTGGTAGAGGGGCCCAACTACGAGCAGTACTTC | CASSLVEGPNYEQYF
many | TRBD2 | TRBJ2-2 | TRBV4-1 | TGCGCCAGCAGCCACCCCAAGGCCAGCGGGAGTATCACCGGGGAGCTGTTTTTT | CASSHPKASGSITGELFF
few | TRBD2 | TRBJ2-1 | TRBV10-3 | TGTGCCATCAGTGGAGGCGGGAGCAATGAGCAGTTCTTC | CAISGGGSNEQFF
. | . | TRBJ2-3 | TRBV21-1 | TGTGCCAGCAGCAATGGGGTCTGGGCAGATACGCAGTATTTT | CASSNGVWADTQYF
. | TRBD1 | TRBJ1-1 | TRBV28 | TGTGCCAGCACCGACAGGGACCTAAACACTGAAGCTTTCTTT | CASTDRDLNTEAFF
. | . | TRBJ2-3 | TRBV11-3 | TGTGCCAGCAGCTTATGGGCAGGGGATACGCAGTATTTT | CASSLWAGDTQYF
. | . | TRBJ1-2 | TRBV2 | TGTGCCAGCAGCGGGGTCAGAAACTATGGCTACACCTTC | CASSGVRNYGYTF
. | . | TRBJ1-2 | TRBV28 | TGTGCCAGCAGTTTCCGGGGGTATGGCTACACCTTC | CASSFRGYGYTF
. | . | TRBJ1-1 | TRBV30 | TGTGCCTGGAGTGGTGTTTCAGGTCGTAAAGCTTTCTTT | CAWSGVSGRKAFF
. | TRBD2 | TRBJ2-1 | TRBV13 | TGTGCCAGCAGCCCTCAGGGACTAGCGGGCGACTACAATGAGCAGTTCTTC | CASSPQGLAGDYNEQFF